These 32 T cell receptor beta chains originate from one sample sequenced in a study of cytomegalovirus exposure and HLA in healthy donors. The PCR used 60 Vbeta and 13 Jbeta primers. The table came from immunoSEQ multiplex PCR; TCRdb's copy has only in-frame clones and leaves some out. The data contain 110,000 to 150,000 clones, nearly 80% of them seen just once; the ten biggest clones take up 4.5% to 6.5%. Material: PBMCs. These receptors were taken from a male donor in good health and CMV-seronegative.

The V gene is TRBV7-2, the J gene TRBJ2-3, with a tentative D call TRBD2 (6 bases). This CDR3 has 16 amino acids. V lost 6 bases and J lost 1, with 17 bases in between. The germline V gene encodes CDR1 SGHTA and CDR2 FQGNSA. Here the CDR3 reads CASRRLGRGGTDTQYF. CDR3 DNA: TGTGCCAGCAGAAGACTCGGGCGCGGGGGCACAGATACGCAGTATTTT.

The chain has TRBV4-2 and TRBJ2-5; D is perhaps TRBD1 (6 bases). The J call may be wrong; the DNA end is better matched by TRBJ2-7. In germline, CDR1 is LGHNA, CDR2 YNFKEQ. The CDR3 has 16 amino acids. As DNA, the CDR3 is TGTGCCAGCAGCCAAGAACTTTCAGGGGTTACCTACGAGCAGTACTTC. Its translation: CASSQELSGVTYEQYF.

The chain recombines TRBV27 with TRBJ2-7; 8 nucleotides align to TRBD1. The germline CDR1 and CDR2 sequences are MNHEY and SMNVEV (reference sequence). J gave up 5 bases and V 7 bases, and 7 bases lay outside the gene matches. CDR3 length: 13 amino acids. CDR3 bases: TGTGCCAGCACCCGGACAGGGACCAACGAGCAGTACTTC. Residues: CASTRTGTNEQYF.

J is TRBJ1-1 and V is TRBV4-2; unclear D gene. Germline values: CDR1 LGHNA, CDR2 YNFKEQ. The CDR3 covers 17 residues. V was pared by 0 bases and J by 2 bases, with 16 bases between. The CDR3 DNA reads TGTGCCAGCAGCCAAGATATCTCAGGACGGGGTAACACTGAAGCTTTCTTT. As protein: CASSQDISGRGNTEAFF.

As to this clone: At the DNA level, this CDR3 is encoded by other sequences in the same sample as well. The DNA for the CDR3 is TGTGCCAGCTCGCCCCCCGGGACAGATACGCAGTATTTT. It is translated as CASSPPGTDTQYF. This chain joins TRBV18 and TRBJ2-3, with unresolved D. Germline V gives CDR1 KGHSH, CDR2 LQKENI. Trimming took off 6 bases at V and 3 bases at J, with 10 bases between the two ends. This CDR3 comprises 13 residues.

The chain combines TRBV5-5 with TRBJ1-2, with TRBD1 matching 7 bases. With V trimmed by 4 bases and J by 4 bases, 4 bases remained unmatched. The germline CDR1 and CDR2 sequences are SGHKS and YYEKEE (reference sequence). The length of the CDR3 is 13 residues. Written as DNA, the CDR3 is TGTGCCAGCAGCAGGGACAGTACCTATGGCTACACCTTC. The encoded protein is CASSRDSTYGYTF.

The chain couples TRBV5-4 to TRBJ1-1, with TRBD1 matching 9 bases. The CDR3 is 16 residues long. In germline, CDR1 is SGHNT, CDR2 YYREEE (reference sequence). V was clipped by 4 bases and J by 0 bases; unmatched bases: 7. The CDR3 bases are TGTGCCAGCAGCGCTACAGGGGGCATGGTGAACACTGAAGCTTTCTTT. This encodes CASSATGGMVNTEAFF.

This clone was observed a handful of times. The chain links TRBV11-2 to TRBJ1-1; no clear D. The ends were cut back, 6 bases at V and 1 base at J, with 6 bases in the middle. The germline V gene has CDR1 SGHAT and CDR2 FQNNGV. The CDR3 covers 12 residues. The CDR3 is CASSNTNTEAFF. DNA of the CDR3: TGTGCCAGCAGTAACACGAACACTGAAGCTTTCTTT.

V usage is TRBV10-1 and J usage is TRBJ1-1; 10 bases are a match to TRBD1. Germline V gene data show CDR1 as WNHNN and CDR2 as SYGVQD (reference sequence). The V and J ends lost 0 bases and 4 bases, in that order; junction bases with no gene match: 8. This CDR3 region has 17 residues. The chain's CDR3 is CASSESTPGQGITEAFF. The CDR3 DNA reads TGCGCCAGCAGTGAGTCGACACCGGGACAGGGGATCACTGAAGCTTTCTTT.

This clone occurred once. The chain has TRBV5-4 and TRBJ1-3, with D unclear. This CDR3 comprises 16 residues. The V gene lost 3 bases and the J gene lost 6 bases, with 19 bases spanning the gap. Germline CDR1 reads SGHNT; CDR2 reads YYREEE (reference sequence). CDR3 DNA: TGTGCCAGCAGCTCTGGTGGAGGAATACGAAAAAACACCATATATTTT. Protein product: CASSSGGGIRKNTIYF. Complete variable domain (other parts from reference TRBV5-4 and TRBJ1-3): ETGVTQSPTHLIKTRGQQVTLRCSSQSGHNTVSWYQQALGQGPQFIFQYYREEENGRGNFPPRFSGLQFPNYSSELNVNALELDDSALYLCASSSGGGIRKNTIYFGEGSWLTVV.

The CDR3 sequence is CARAGLLSSYEQYF. The CDR3 nucleotides read TGTGCCAGGGCGGGACTCCTGAGCTCCTACGAGCAGTACTTC. The chain couples TRBV21-1 to TRBJ2-7; TRBD2 is taken as the D call from the table, unchecked against the DNA. TRBV21-1 is described as a pseudogene. This CDR3 is 14 amino acids long.

This sequence joins TRBV5-1 and TRBJ2-1, with D possibly matching TRBD2 (6 bases). CDR3 length: 13 amino acids. V lost 0 bases and J 9 bases, leaving 10 bases between the germline ends. Germline CDR1 SGHRS, CDR2 YFSETQ. The CDR3 loop reads CASSLGGEAEQFF. The CDR3 DNA sequence: TGCGCCAGCAGCTTGGGTGGGGAGGCTGAGCAGTTCTTC.

The genes are TRBV7-8 and TRBJ1-6; D not resolved. V gave up 6 bases and J gave up 0 bases, with 9 bases separating them. In germline, CDR1 is SGHVS, CDR2 FQNEAQ. CDR3 size: 15 residues. Here the CDR3 reads CASSEISSYNSPLHF. The CDR3 nucleotides are TGTGCCAGCAGTGAGATAAGCTCCTATAATTCACCCCTCCACTTT. Together with reference TRBV7-8 and TRBJ1-6, the CDR3 gives the full variable domain: GAGVSQSPRYKVAKRGQDVALRCDPISGHVSLFWYQQALGQGPEFLTYFQNEAQLDKSGLPSDRFFAERPEGSVSTLKIQRTQQEDSAVYLCASSEISSYNSPLHFGNGTRLTVT.

V usage is TRBV11-2 and J usage is TRBJ1-4; D gene ambiguous. CDR3 size: 16 residues. V lost 4 bases, J lost 0 bases, and 12 bases lay in between. Germline CDR1 is SGHAT and CDR2 is FQNNGV. For the CDR3, the DNA is TGTGCCAGCAGCTCCCGGGCGCGGGCAACTAATGAAAAACTGTTTTTT. This sequence encodes CASSSRARATNEKLFF.

This clone has a handful of counts. The chain employs TRBV6-6 and TRBJ1-2, with TRBD1 matching over 7 bases. V lost 2 bases and J lost 2; bases outside the gene matches: 2. The germline V gene encodes CDR1 MNHNY and CDR2 SVGAGI (reference sequence). The CDR3 contains 14 residues. CDR3 in DNA: TGTGCCAGCAGTTACGGGGGACAGAACTATGGCTACACCTTC. Translated: CASSYGGQNYGYTF.

The J gene is TRBJ2-1, the V gene TRBV6-5; TRBD2 is a possible D gene (6 bases). Trimming removed 3 bases from V and 5 bases from J, with 14 bases in between. CDR1 MNHEY and CDR2 SVGAGI come from the germline V gene. This CDR3 spans 15 amino acids. In nucleotides, the CDR3 is TGTGCCAGCAGTTATGGGTTCCGGGGGAACAATGAGCAGTTCTTC. Amino acids: CASSYGFRGNNEQFF.

This clone has a handful of counts. J is TRBJ1-5 and V is TRBV6-1, with TRBD1 matching over 8 bases. After removal of 6 bases from V and 5 bases from J, the junction contained 9 bases not matched to a gene. Looked up from germline, CDR1 is MNHNS and CDR2 is SASEGT. This CDR3 has 15 residues. CDR3 sequence (DNA): TGTGCCAGCAGCCGTGAACAGGGGGAGTATCAGCCCCAGCATTTT. Translation: CASSREQGEYQPQHF.

The chain combines TRBV18 with TRBJ2-5, with a tentative D call TRBD2 (6 bases). Germline-derived CDR1 and CDR2 are KGHSH and LQKENI. The CDR3 is 14 residues long. Trimming took off 4 bases at V and 5 bases at J, with 14 bases between the two ends. The CDR3 nucleotides read TGTGCCAGCTCACTAGAGGAGGGGCCGGAGACCCAGTACTTC. As protein: CASSLEEGPETQYF.

On this clone: Other DNA variants within this sample encode the same CDR3. This chain connects TRBV7-2 to TRBJ2-7, with TRBD1 identical over 8 bases. V was clipped by 5 bases and J by 3 bases; unmatched bases: 6. Per germline, CDR1 SGHTA and CDR2 FQGNSA. The CDR3 length is 14 residues. CDR3 in DNA: TGTGCCAGCAGCCTCGGACAGGGCGGCTACGAGCAGTACTTC. Encoded protein: CASSLGQGGYEQYF.

This rearrangement joins TRBV6-6 to TRBJ1-3; 9 nucleotides align to TRBD1. CDR1 MNHNY and CDR2 SVGAGI come from the germline V gene (reference sequence). This CDR3 is 16 amino acids long. The V segment lost 5 bases and the J segment 3 bases; nucleotides outside the gene matches: 8. CDR3 sequence (DNA): TGTGCCAGCAGTCAGGCCACAGGGGGCGATGGAAACACCATATATTTT. Translating it yields CASSQATGGDGNTIYF.

V is TRBV10-2 and J is TRBJ1-1, with D uncertain. In germline, CDR1 is WSHSY, CDR2 SAAADI. The CDR3 extends over 13 amino acids. V was cut by 7 bases and J by 0 bases, with 9 bases left in between. The CDR3 DNA follows: TGCGCCAGCAAGGTCCAGGTGAACACTGAAGCTTTCTTT. Translating gives CASKVQVNTEAFF.

The rearrangement uses TRBV30 and TRBJ1-6, with D maybe TRBD1 (5 bases). The V end was cut by 0 bases, the J end by 7 bases, with 13 bases between. Germline V CDR1 and CDR2: GTSNPN, SVGIG (reference sequence). The CDR3 contains 15 residues. The CDR3 spells CAWSVIWAGNSPLHF. CDR3 DNA: TGTGCCTGGAGTGTAATATGGGCAGGGAATTCACCCCTCCACTTT.

This clone has a single count. The rearrangement links TRBV4-3 to TRBJ1-6; 10 bases agree with TRBD1. CDR1 and CDR2 from the germline V gene are LGHNA and YSLEER. The ends lost 3 bases at V and 9 bases at J; junction bases unmatched: 5. CDR3 size: 15 residues. The CDR3 is CASSQGTGAVSPLHF. CDR3 sequence (DNA): TGCGCCAGCAGCCAGGGGACAGGGGCGGTTTCACCCCTCCACTTT.

This clone was detected only a few times. An end of the junction differs from the germline gene, which may be a read error. Other DNA sequences in the sample encode the same CDR3. The chain couples TRBV2 to TRBJ1-2, with a weak D call TRBD1 (5 bases). Germline V gene lookup returns CDR1 SNHLY and CDR2 FYNNEI. The length of the CDR3 is 14 residues. The CDR3: CASREGALFYGYTF. CDR3 nucleotides: TGTGCCAGCAGAGAAGGGGCCCTTTTCTATGGCTACACCTTC.

With respect to this clone: Germline is not matched at one junction end, which may reflect a read error. The chain combines TRBV14 with TRBJ2-6; D is possibly TRBD1 (5 bases). The CDR3 is made up of 15 amino acids. From germline, CDR1 is SGHDN and CDR2 FVKESK. In nucleotides, the CDR3 is TGTGCCAGCAGCCTCGATGGCTCTGGGGCCAACGGCCTGACTTTC. It encodes CASSLDGSGANGLTF.

The V gene is TRBV27, the J gene TRBJ2-7; a possible D gene is TRBD1 (6 bases). This CDR3 spans 13 amino acids. V shed 6 bases and J shed 3 bases, with 12 bases lying between them. Per the germline V gene, CDR1 is MNHEY and CDR2 is SMNVEV (reference sequence). The CDR3 DNA follows: TGTGCCAGCAGCAGTACAGGGCTCTACGAGCAGTACTTC. Translating it yields CASSSTGLYEQYF.

This clone was detected once. V usage is TRBV7-9 and J usage is TRBJ1-1; unclear D gene. V lost 6 bases, J lost 2 bases, and 16 bases lay in between. Germline V CDR1 and CDR2: SEHNR, FQNEAQ (reference sequence). This CDR3 region has 15 residues. CDR3 loop: CASSPRGTVNTEAFF. CDR3 coding DNA: TGTGCCAGCAGTCCTCGCGGCACGGTAAACACTGAAGCTTTCTTT.

The chain combines TRBV28 with TRBJ1-2; D uncertain. Germline V lookup: CDR1 MDHEN, CDR2 SYDVKM. V lost 5 bases and J 8 bases, leaving 24 bases between the germline ends. The CDR3 is made up of 16 amino acids. The CDR3 loop is CASSRFNTTHSGGYTF. As DNA, the CDR3 is TGTGCCAGCAGTCGCTTTAATACCACTCACAGTGGGGGCTACACCTTC.

This clone was observed a single time. The V call is TRBV19, the J call TRBJ1-1, with 8 bases identical to TRBD1. The CDR3 totals 16 residues. The V segment lost 4 bases and the J segment 5 bases; nucleotides outside the gene matches: 12. The germline V gene encodes CDR1 LNHDA and CDR2 SQIVND (reference sequence). CDR3: CASSTHRGQGDTEAFF. DNA of the CDR3: TGTGCCAGTAGTACCCACCGAGGACAGGGAGATACTGAAGCTTTCTTT.

The chain links TRBV19 to TRBJ1-1, with 7 nucleotides matching TRBD1. After removal of 2 bases from V and 1 base from J, the junction contained 4 bases not matched to a gene. Per the germline V gene, CDR1 is LNHDA and CDR2 is SQIVND (reference sequence). CDR3 length equals 15 residues. The CDR3 DNA reads TGTGCCAGTAGTATAAGGGACAGATCGAACACTGAAGCTTTCTTT. Protein: CASSIRDRSNTEAFF.

The chain is built from TRBV4-3 and TRBJ2-3; TRBD2 is a possible D gene (6 bases). Trimming took off 0 bases at V and 11 bases at J, with 15 bases between the two ends. CDR3 length: 14 residues. The germline CDR1 and CDR2 sequences are LGHNA and YSLEER. The CDR3 spells CASSQDRAGGKQYF. The CDR3 coding sequence is TGCGCCAGCAGCCAAGATCGAGCAGGAGGGAAGCAGTATTTT.

The rearrangement uses TRBV4-3 and TRBJ2-7; a weak D match, TRBD1 (5 bases). The CDR3 covers 16 residues. The germline V gene has CDR1 LGHNA and CDR2 YSLEER. V lost 1 base and J 3 bases, leaving 16 bases between the germline ends. Written as DNA, the CDR3 is TGCGCCAGCAGCCAAGCCCGCCTTGGGGCCAGCTACGAGCAGTACTTC. Translated, it gives CASSQARLGASYEQYF.